Listed below are T cell receptor beta chains from one sample, sequenced in a study of human thymus T cells. Generated by immunoSEQ multiplex PCR, the TCRdb table keeps only in-frame clones and is missing some. Of some 120,000 clones listed, approximately 96% are singletons. Material: thymus tissue. The receptor set was obtained from a boy younger than two with a congenital heart defect but otherwise immunologically healthy. Each CDR3 is given with its conserved first and last residue. Each record gives: V gene, CDR3 protein.

>TRBV6-1
CASSEAGTSGRGELFF
>TRBV2
CASRTARPPNGYTF
>TRBV27
CASSSYNRGPSNTGELFF
>TRBV19
CASSINRDRPHTQYF
>TRBV28
CASSLTSGGDTGELFF
>TRBV19
CASSIWGAAPPYEQYF
>TRBV4-3
CASSQEIFGDRGRGDTEAFF
>TRBV2
CASSERGVANTEAFF
>TRBV6-9
CASSYWSGHNQPQHF
>TRBV10-3
CAISLLPRQGVEMNTEAFF
>TRBV5-8
CASSLELLSGEQYF
>TRBV28
CASSSRGTSLYSNQPQHF
>TRBV5-1
CASSLDGPGRFNTGELFF
>TRBV21-1
CASSSDTRGQGLNQPQHF
>TRBV4-1
CASSQDIPSGTGVSGEKLFF
>TRBV14
CASSLTNRGPEEKLFF
>TRBV11-3
CASSHRSRGRAPLHF
>TRBV5-4
CASSSSAGQETQYF
>TRBV10-3
CASRTVGTGELFF
>TRBV7-2
CASSKQGAEVIDTQYF
>TRBV6-6
CASSPERGPVYEQYF
>TRBV5-6
CASSLELQGHTDTQYF
>TRBV6-5
CASSSRQGGGAEAFF
>TRBV11-3
CASSLDIRNSGGVETQYF
>TRBV5-4
CASSLLTGSGYTF
>TRBV7-2
CASTLPKLAGGLFYNEQFF
>TRBV7-2
CASSLVFTSGGMYQETQYF
>TRBV9
CASSAHGTSGYSYNEQFF
>TRBV30
CAWSTLAGGRETQYF
>TRBV5-6
CASSPQGQGIGSYEQYF
>TRBV5-1
CASSLRTGVPITEAFF
>TRBV9
CASSVLRTGDIAGELFF
>TRBV28
CATNKSPTGIDNSPLHF
>TRBV7-9
CASSLGGALYEQYF
>TRBV7-9
CASSFLEGTVHSPLHF
>TRBV4-2
CASSFGTSGGDNEQFF
>TRBV5-5
CASSSGAGRRTEAFF
>TRBV4-3
CASSQDRDSPLHF
>TRBV7-6
CASSLVERGGPHEQYF
>TRBV5-1
CASSQRTGGRVYGYTF
>TRBV19
CASSIAEGPTEAFF
>TRBV27
CASSSGTGGSNQPQHF